Given below is one TCR beta chain in context. Authors' analysis steps: Amplification of reference gene primers provided the estimated nucleated cell counts. The data were produced by immunoSEQ multiplex PCR, yet TCRdb's version contains in-frame clones alone and is incomplete. V, J and clone size are taken as reported in that table, and D and trimming were inferred from the DNA itself. The top ten hold over 9.5% of the sample, which has about 120,000 clones, 81% seen once. After removal of 8 bases from V and 4 bases from J, the junction contained 11 bases not matched to a gene. Germline CDR1 is SEHNR and CDR2 is FQNEAQ (reference sequence). The CDR3 consists of 17 residues. The data stem from a study of blood T cell repertoires in COVID-19. Study information: Sites in the United States, Italy and Spain provided acute and convalescent COVID-19 samples.

This clonotype was obtained from a human donor in a cohort sampled during active COVID-19. Sequencing was carried out using peripheral blood. The gene calls are TRBV7-9 and TRBJ2-2, with 12 positions matching TRBD2. Here the CDR3 reads CASSPRRLAGATGELFF. The CDR3 region has the DNA TGTGCCAGCTCCCCAAGGAGACTAGCGGGGGCCACCGGGGAGCTGTTTTTT. The whole variable domain, remainder taken from reference TRBV7-9 and TRBJ2-2, is DTGVSQNPRHKITKRGQNVTFRCDPISEHNRLYWYRQTLGQGPEFLTYFQNEAQLEKSRLLSDRFSAERPKGSFSTLEIQRTEQGDSAMYLCASSPRRLAGATGELFFGEGSRLTVL.